This T cell receptor (beta chain) emerged from a study of blood T cell repertoires in COVID-19. Study-level information: T cells, B-cell-depleted T cells, or PBMCs provided the cDNA or gDNA that served as material.

Per the germline V gene, CDR1 is SGHTA and CDR2 is FQGNSA. The V segment lost 8 bases and the J segment 4 bases; nucleotides outside the gene matches: 4. The CDR3 contains 12 residues. In Seattle, patients joined the study during active infection and were tracked longitudinally. Per the study methods: Amplification of reference gene primers provided the estimated nucleated cell counts. Assay used: immunoSEQ multiplex PCR; TCRdb lists only in-frame clones, some missing. D and trimming were read from the DNA, whereas the V and J calls and clone size are those reported in that table. The sample carries 70,000 or so clones, roughly 86% recorded once.

The TCR was taken from a man aged 40-49 years with COVID-19, enrolled during active disease. The chain links TRBV7-2 to TRBJ2-7; 8 bases match TRBD2. The source material was peripheral blood. CDR3 protein: CASGAGGYEQYF. The CDR3 DNA sequence: TGTGCCAGCGGGGCGGGGGGTTACGAGCAGTACTTC. The complete variable domain, with remaining parts taken from reference TRBV7-2 and TRBJ2-7, reads GAGVSQSPSNKVTEKGKDVELRCDPISGHTALYWYRQSLGQGLEFLIYFQGNSAPDKSGLPSDRFSAERTGGSVSTLTIQRTQQEDSAVYLCASGAGGYEQYFGPGTRLTVT.